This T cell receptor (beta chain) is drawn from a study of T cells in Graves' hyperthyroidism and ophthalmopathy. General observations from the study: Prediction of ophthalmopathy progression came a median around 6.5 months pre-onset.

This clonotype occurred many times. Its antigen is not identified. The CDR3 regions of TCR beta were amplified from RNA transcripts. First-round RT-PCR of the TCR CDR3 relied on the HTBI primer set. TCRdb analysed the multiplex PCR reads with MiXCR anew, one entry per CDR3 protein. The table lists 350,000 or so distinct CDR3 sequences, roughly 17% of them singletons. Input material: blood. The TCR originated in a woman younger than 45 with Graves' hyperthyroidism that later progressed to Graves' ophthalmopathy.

CDR3 protein: CASSFLFTSNEQFF. CDR3 DNA: TGTGCCAGCAGTTTCTTATTCACAAGCAATGAGCAGTTCTTC. The chain carries TRBV27 and TRBJ2-1; D is unresolved. The germline gives CDR1 MNHEY, CDR2 SMNVEV (reference sequence). V dropped 3 bases and J dropped 6 bases, with 12 bases sitting between them. There are 14 residues in the CDR3.